This T cell receptor beta chain was retrieved from a study of long-term antiretroviral therapy in people with HIV. Overall study results and limits: HIV repertoire CDR3 lengths ranged less widely than those of controls. An increase in diversity followed ART, yet levels stayed below transplant donor controls.

Survey-level immunoSEQ v3.0 assays were run. Sequencing used immunoSEQ multiplex PCR; TCRdb keeps in-frame clones, though not all of them. The repertoire holds 30,000 to 35,000 clones, about four fifths seen once, with 7.9% in the top ten. Each sample contained about 1-10 million cryopreserved PBMC, thawed before DNA extraction. Germline V CDR1 and CDR2: LNHDA, SQIVND (reference sequence). CDR3 length: 12 residues. The junction had 1 base not matched to a gene; V was cut back by 8 bases and J by 4 bases. As for this clone: The antigen is not known.

The specimen was unsorted PBMCs, collected 0.4 years before starting antiretroviral therapy. This rearrangement joins TRBV19 to TRBJ2-2, with 7 bases identical to TRBD2. This sequence was found in a man between 18 and 35 years old with HIV. CDR3 DNA sequence: TGTGCCAGTTCGGGGGGCACCGGGGAGCTGTTTTTT. Its protein product is CASSGGTGELFF.